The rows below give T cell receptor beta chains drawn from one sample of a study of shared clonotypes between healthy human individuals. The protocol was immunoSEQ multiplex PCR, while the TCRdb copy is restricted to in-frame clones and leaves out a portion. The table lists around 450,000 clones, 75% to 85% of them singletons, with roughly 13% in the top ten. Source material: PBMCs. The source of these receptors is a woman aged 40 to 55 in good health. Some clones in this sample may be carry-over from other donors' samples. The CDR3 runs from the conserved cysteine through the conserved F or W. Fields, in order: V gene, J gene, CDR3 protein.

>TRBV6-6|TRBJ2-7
CASSYMRASYEQYF
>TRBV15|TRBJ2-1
CATSRMDSRESQQFF
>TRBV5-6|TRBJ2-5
CASSLGEAQYF
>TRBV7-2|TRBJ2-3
CASSQTPSSTDTQYF
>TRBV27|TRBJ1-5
CASSLQFNQPQHF
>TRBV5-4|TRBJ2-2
CASSLDRVTGELFF
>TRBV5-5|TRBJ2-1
CASSLGIDRGPYNEQFF
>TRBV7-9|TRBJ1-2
CASSLTIDSGYGYTF
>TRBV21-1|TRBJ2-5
CASLGSRETQYF
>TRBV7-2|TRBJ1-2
CASSRQGGANYGYTF
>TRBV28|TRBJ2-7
CASSPYRTSGRKYEQYF
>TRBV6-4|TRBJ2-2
CASSAGGLAAPGELFF
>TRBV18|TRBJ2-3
CASSGRQGSTDTQYF
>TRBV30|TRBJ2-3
CAWRPYYSTDTQYF
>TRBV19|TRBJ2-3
CASSNAKREGLDTQYF
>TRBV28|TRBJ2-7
CASMLRNGTSGSGGSYEQYF